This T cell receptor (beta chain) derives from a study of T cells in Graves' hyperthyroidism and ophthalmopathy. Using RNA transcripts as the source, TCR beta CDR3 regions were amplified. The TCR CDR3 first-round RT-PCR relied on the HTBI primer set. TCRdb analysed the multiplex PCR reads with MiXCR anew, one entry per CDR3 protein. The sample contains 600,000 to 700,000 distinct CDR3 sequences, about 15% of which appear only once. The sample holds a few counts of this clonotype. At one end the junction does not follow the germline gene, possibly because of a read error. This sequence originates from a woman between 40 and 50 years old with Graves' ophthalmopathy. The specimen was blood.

The DNA of the CDR3 is TGTGCCGGCAGCTTAAGTCTTTCTGAAGCTTTCTTT. This sequence encodes CAGSLSLSEAFF. The chain joins TRBV13 to TRBJ1-1; no clear D. Germline V CDR1 and CDR2: PRHDT, FYEKMQ (reference sequence). The CDR3 has 12 amino acids.